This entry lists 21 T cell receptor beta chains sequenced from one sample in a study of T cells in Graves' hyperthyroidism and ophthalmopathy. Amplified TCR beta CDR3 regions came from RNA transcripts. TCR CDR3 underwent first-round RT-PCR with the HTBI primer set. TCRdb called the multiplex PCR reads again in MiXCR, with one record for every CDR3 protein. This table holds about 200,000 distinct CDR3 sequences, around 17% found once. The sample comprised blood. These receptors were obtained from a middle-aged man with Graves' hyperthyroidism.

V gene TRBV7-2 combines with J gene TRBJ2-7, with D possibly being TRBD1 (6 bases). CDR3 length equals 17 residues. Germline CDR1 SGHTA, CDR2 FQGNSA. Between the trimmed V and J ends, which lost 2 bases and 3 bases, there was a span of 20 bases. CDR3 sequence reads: CASSLPSQGLGNYEQYF. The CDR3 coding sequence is TGTGCCAGCAGCTTACCCTCACAGGGTTTGGGGAACTACGAGCAGTACTTC.

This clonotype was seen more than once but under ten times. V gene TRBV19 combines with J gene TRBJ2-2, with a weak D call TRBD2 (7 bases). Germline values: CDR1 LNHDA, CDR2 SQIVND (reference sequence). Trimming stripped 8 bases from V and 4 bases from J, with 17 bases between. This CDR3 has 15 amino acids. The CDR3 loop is CASLQGSGGTGELFF. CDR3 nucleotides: TGTGCCAGTCTACAGGGATCGGGAGGCACCGGGGAGCTGTTTTTT.

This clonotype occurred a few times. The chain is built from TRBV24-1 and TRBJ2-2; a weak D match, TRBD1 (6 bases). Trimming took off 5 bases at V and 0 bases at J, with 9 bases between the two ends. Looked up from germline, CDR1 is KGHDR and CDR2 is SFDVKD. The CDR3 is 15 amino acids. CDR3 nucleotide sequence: TGTGCCACCAGTGCGGGACATACGAACACCGGGGAGCTGTTTTTT. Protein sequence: CATSAGHTNTGELFF.

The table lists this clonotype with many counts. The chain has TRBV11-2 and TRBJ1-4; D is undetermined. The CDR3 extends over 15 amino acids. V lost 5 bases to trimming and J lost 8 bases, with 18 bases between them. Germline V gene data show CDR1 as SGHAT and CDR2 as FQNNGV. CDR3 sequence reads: CASSEWSLFGEKLFF. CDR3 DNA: TGTGCCAGCAGCGAATGGAGTCTTTTCGGGGAAAAACTGTTTTTT.

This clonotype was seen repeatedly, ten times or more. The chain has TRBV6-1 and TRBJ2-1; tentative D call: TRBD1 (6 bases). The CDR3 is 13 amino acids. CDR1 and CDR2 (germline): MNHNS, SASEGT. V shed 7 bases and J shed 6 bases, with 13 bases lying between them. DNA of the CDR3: TGTGCCAGCATCCCGGACAGCTTCAATGAGCAGTTCTTC. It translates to CASIPDSFNEQFF.

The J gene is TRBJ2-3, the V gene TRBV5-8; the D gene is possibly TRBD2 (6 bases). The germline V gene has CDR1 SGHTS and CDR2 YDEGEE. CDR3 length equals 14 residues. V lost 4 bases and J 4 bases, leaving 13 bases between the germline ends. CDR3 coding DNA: TGTGCCAGCAGCCGGAGGGGTTATTCAGATACGCAGTATTTT. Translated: CASSRRGYSDTQYF.

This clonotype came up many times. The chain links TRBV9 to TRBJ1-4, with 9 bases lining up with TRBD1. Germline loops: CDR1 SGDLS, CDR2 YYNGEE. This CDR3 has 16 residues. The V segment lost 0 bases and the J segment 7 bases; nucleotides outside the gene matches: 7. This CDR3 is CASSVGGTGSSEKLFF. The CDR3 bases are TGTGCCAGCAGCGTAGGGGGGACAGGGTCGAGTGAAAAACTGTTTTTT.

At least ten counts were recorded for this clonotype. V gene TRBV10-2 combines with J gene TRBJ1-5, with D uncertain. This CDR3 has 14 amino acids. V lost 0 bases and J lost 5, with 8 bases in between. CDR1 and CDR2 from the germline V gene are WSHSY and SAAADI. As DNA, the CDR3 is TGCGCCAGCAGTGAGTCCAGGTTCGATCAGCCCCAGCATTTT. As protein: CASSESRFDQPQHF.

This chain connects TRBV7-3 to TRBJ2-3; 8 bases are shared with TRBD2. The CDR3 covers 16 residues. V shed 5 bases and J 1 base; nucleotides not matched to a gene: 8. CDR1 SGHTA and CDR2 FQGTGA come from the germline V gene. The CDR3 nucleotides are TGTGCCAGCAGCCCGTCCGGGACTAGTGGCACAGATACGCAGTATTTT. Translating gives CASSPSGTSGTDTQYF.

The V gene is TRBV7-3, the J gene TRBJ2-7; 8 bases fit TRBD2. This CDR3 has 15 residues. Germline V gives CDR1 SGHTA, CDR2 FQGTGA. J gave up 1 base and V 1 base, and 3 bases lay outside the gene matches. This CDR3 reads CASSLNGGESYEQYF. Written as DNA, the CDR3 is TGTGCCAGCAGCTTAAACGGGGGGGAGTCCTACGAGCAGTACTTC.

The DNA of the CDR3 is TGTGCCAGCAGCTCACGACAGGGGGCATCCTCTTGGGAGCAGTACTTC. Its translation: CASSSRQGASSWEQYF. This chain connects TRBV7-2 to TRBJ2-7; TRBD1 agrees at 10 bases. V lost 4 bases, J lost 7 bases, and 13 bases stayed unmatched. Germline V gene sequence: CDR1 SGHTA, CDR2 FQGNSA. This CDR3 is 16 amino acids long.

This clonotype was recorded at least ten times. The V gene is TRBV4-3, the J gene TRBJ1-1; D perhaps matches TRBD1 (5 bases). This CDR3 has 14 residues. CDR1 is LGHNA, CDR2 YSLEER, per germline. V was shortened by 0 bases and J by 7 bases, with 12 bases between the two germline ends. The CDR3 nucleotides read TGCGCCAGCAGCCAAGATCGCGACAGAATTGAAGCTTTCTTT. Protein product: CASSQDRDRIEAFF.

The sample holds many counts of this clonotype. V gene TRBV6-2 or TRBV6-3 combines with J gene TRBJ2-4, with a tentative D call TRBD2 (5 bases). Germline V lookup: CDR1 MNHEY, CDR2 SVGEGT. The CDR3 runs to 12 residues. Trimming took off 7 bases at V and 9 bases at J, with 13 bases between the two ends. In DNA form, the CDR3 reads TGTGCCAGCACTACCGACTATGCCATTCAGTACTTC. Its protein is CASTTDYAIQYF.

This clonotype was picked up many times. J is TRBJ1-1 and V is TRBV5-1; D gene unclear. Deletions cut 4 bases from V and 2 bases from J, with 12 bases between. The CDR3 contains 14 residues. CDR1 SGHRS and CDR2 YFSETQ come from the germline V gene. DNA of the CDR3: TGCGCCAGCAGCCCCGGTTCGGGAAACACTGAAGCTTTCTTT. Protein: CASSPGSGNTEAFF.

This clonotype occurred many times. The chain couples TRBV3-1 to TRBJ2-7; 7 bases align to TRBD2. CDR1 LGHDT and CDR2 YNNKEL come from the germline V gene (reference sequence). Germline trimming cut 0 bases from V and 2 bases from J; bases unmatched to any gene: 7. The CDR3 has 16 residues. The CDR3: CASSQDGGVFTYEQYF. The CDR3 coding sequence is TGTGCCAGCAGCCAAGATGGGGGGGTGTTTACCTACGAGCAGTACTTC.

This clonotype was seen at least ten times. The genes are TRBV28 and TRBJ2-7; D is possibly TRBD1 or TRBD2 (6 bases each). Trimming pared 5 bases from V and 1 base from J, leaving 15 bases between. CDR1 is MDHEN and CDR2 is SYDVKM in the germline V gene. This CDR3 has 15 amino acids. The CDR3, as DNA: TGTGCCAGCAGTACCGACAGGAGGGTATCCTACGAGCAGTACTTC. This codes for CASSTDRRVSYEQYF.

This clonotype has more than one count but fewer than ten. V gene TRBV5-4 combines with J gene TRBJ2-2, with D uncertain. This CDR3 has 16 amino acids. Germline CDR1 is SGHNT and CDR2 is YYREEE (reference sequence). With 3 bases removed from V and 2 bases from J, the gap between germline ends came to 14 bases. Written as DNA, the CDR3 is TGTGCCAGCAGCTACGATGGACGGGTAAACACCGGGGAGCTGTTTTTT. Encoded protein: CASSYDGRVNTGELFF.

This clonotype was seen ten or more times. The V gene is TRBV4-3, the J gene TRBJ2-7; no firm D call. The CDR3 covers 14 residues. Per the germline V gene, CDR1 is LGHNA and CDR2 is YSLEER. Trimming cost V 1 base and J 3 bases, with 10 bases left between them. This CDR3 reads CASSQAMGNYEQYF. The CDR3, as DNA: TGCGCCAGCAGCCAAGCTATGGGGAACTACGAGCAGTACTTC.

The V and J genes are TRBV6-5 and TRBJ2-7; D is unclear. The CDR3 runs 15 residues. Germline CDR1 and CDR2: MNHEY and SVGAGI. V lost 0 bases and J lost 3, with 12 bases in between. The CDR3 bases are TGTGCCAGCAGTTACTCGATTGGCCAACTCTACGAGCAGTACTTC. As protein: CASSYSIGQLYEQYF.

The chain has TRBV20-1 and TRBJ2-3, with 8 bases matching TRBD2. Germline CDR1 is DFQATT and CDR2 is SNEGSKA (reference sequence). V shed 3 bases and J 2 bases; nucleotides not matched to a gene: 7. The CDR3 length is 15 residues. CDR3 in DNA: TGCAGTGCTAGGTCCCCGGGAGGGCTCACAGATACGCAGTATTTT. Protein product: CSARSPGGLTDTQYF.

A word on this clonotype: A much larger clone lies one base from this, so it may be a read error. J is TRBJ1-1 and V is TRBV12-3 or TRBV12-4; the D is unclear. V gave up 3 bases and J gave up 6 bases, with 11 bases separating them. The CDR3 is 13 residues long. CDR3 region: CASSFRMVAEAFF. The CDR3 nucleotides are TGTGCCAGCAGTTTTAGGATGGTGGCTGAAGCTTTCTTT.